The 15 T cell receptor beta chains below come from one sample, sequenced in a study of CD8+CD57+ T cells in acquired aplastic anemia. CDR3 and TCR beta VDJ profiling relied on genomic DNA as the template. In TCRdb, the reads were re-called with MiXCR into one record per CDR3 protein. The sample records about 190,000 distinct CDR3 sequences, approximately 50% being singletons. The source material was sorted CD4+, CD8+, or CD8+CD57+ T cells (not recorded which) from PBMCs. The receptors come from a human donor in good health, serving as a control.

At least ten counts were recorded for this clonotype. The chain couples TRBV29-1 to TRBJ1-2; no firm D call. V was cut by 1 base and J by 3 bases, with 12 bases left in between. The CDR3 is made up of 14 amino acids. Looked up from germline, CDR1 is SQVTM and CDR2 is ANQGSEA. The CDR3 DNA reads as TGCAGCGTTGAAGGCAGAGGGCAGGACTATGGCTACACCTTC. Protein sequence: CSVEGRGQDYGYTF.

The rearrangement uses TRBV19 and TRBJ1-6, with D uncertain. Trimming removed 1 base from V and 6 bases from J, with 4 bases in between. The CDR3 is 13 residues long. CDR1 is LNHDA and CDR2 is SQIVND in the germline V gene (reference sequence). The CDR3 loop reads CASSIGINSPLHF. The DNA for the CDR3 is TGTGCCAGTAGTATAGGCATTAATTCACCCCTCCACTTT.

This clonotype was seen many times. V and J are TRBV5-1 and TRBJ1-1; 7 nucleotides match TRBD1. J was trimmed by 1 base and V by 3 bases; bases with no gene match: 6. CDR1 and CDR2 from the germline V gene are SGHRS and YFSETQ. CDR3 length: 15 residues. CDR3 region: CASSSPGQPNTEAFF. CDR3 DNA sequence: TGCGCCAGCAGCTCACCGGGACAGCCGAACACTGAAGCTTTCTTT.

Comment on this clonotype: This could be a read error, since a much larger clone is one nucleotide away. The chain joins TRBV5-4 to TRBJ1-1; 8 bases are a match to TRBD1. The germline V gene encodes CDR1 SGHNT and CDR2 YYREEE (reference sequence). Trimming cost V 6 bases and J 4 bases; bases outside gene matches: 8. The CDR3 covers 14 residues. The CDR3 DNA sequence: TGTGCCAGCACCCGGGGGCAGGGGGCCACTGAAGCTTTCTTT. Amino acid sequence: CASTRGQGATEAFF.

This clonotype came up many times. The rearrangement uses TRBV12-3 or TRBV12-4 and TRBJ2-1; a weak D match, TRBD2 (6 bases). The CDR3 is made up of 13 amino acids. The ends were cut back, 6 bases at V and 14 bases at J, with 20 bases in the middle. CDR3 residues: CASSPWNRDFEFF. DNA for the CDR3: TGTGCCAGCAGCCCGTGGAATCGGGACTTTGAGTTCTTC.

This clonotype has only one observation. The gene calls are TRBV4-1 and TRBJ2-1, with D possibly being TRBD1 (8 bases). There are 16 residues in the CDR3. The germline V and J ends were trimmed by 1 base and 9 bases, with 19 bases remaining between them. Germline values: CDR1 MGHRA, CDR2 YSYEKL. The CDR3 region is CASSQGSTGEGVEQFF. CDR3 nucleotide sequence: TGCGCCAGCAGCCAAGGATCGACAGGGGAGGGAGTTGAGCAGTTCTTC.

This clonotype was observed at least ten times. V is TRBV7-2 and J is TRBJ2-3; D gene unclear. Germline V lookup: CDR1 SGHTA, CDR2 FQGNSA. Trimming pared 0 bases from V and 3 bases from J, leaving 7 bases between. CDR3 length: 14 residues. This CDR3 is CASSLAHVTDTQYF. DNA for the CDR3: TGTGCCAGCAGCTTAGCGCACGTAACAGATACGCAGTATTTT.

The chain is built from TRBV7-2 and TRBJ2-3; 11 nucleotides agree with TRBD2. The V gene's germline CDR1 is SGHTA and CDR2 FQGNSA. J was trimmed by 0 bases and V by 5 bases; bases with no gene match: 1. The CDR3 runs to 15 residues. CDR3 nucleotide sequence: TGTGCCAGCAGCCCTAGCGGGAGGAGCACAGATACGCAGTATTTT. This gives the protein CASSPSGRSTDTQYF.

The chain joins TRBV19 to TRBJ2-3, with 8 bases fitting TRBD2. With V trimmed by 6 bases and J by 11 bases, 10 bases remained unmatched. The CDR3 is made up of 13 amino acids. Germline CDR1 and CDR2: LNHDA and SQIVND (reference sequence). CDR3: CASSGGALDEQYF. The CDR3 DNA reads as TGTGCCAGTAGCGGGGGGGCATTGGATGAGCAGTATTTT.

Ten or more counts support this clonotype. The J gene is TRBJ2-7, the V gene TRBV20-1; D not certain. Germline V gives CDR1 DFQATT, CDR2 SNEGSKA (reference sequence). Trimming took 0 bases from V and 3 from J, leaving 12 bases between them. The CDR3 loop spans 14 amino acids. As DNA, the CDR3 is TGCAGTGCTAGAGATACCCCCGGCTTCTACGAGCAGTACTTC. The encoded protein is CSARDTPGFYEQYF.

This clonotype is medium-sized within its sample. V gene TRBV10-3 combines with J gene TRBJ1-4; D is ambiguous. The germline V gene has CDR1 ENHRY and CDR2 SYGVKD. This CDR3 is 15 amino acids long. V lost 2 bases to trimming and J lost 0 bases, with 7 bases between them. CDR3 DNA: TGTGCCATCAGTGAGAAGGGTTCAACTAATGAAAAACTGTTTTTT. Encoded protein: CAISEKGSTNEKLFF.

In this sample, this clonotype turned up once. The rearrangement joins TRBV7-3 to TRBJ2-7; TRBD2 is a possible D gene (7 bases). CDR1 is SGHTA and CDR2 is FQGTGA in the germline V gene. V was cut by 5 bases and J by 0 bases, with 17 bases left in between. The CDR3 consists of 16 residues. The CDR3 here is CASSGGGGLSSYEQYF. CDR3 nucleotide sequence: TGTGCCAGCAGCGGGGGGGGCGGCCTTTCCTCCTACGAGCAGTACTTC.

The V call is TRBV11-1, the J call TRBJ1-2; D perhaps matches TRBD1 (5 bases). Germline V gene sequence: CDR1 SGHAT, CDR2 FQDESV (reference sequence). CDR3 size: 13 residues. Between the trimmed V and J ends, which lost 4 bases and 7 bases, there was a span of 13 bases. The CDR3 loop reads CASSSLQAGGYTF. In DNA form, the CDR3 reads TGTGCCAGCAGCTCATTACAGGCAGGTGGCTACACCTTC.

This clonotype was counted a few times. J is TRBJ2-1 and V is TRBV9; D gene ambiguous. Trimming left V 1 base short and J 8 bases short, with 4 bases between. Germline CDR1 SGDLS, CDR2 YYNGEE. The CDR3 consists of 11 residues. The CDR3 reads CASSVNDEQFF. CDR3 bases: TGTGCCAGCAGCGTAAACGATGAGCAGTTCTTC.

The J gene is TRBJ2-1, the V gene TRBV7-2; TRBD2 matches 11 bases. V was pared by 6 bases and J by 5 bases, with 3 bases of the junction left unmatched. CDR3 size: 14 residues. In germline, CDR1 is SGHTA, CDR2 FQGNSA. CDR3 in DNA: TGTGCCAGCAGTTCTAGCGGGGGGAACAATGAGCAGTTCTTC. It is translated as CASSSSGGNNEQFF.